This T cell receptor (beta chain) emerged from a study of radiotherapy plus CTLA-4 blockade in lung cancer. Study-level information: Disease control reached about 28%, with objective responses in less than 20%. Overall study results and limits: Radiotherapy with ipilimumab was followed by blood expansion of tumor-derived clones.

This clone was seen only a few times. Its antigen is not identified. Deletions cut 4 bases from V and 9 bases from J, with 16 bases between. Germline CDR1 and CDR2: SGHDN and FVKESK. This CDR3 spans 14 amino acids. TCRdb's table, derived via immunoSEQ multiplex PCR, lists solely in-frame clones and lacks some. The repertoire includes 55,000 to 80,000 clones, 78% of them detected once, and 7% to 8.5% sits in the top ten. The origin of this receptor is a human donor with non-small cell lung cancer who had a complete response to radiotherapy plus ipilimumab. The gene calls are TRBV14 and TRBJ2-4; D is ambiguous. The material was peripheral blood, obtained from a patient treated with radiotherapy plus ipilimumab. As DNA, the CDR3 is TGTGCCAGCAGCCTTCCGAGACAATCGGGCATTCAGTACTTC. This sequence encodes CASSLPRQSGIQYF.